This TCR beta chain was sequenced during a study of cytomegalovirus exposure and HLA in healthy donors. The primer mix had 60 Vbeta and 13 Jbeta primers. Sequencing used immunoSEQ multiplex PCR; TCRdb keeps in-frame clones, though not all of them. The data include 80,000 or so clones; the top ten clones carry around 1.2%. The CDR3 consists of 13 residues. V lost 5 bases and J lost 3; bases outside the gene matches: 1. CDR1 and CDR2 from the germline V gene are SNHLY and FYNNEI. The study's findings and limits: Trimming of TCR beta V- and J-genes showed a link, identified in a later analysis, to a missense DCLRE1C variant. Later on, an analysis found that several of the most significant clusters appeared to be linked to common viral pathogens, which included parvovirus B19. The authors enumerated 150 to 200 TCR beta chains as linked to cytomegalovirus. Most TCR sequences proved rare, with some public TCRs found in many donors.

On this clone itself: Its matching antigen is unknown.

Input material: PBMCs. The chain has TRBV2 and TRBJ1-2; 9 positions match TRBD1. The sequence was collected from a woman in her twenties or thirties in good health and CMV-seronegative. The CDR3 sequence is CASSRQGDYGYTF. In DNA form, the CDR3 reads TGTGCCAGCAGTCGACAGGGGGACTATGGCTACACCTTC.